This T cell receptor beta chain comes out of a study of T-cell memory formation after mild COVID-19. Turning to the study itself: TCR clusters were mostly donor specific. Study-wide findings and caveats: Of the contracting clones, CD4+ ones lay mainly in CM and EM, and CD8+ ones in EMRA. Pre-infection memory already had some responding clones, implying cross-reactive memory joined. Contracting clones from day 15 to 85 had balanced CD4/CD8; later expanders favoured CD4+.

The CDR3 has 17 amino acids. The V segment lost 3 bases and the J segment 0 bases; nucleotides outside the gene matches: 11. Germline values: CDR1 SQVTM, CDR2 ANQGSEA. Comment on this clonotype: Its antigen is not known.

From the 5' RACE reads, TCRdb called clonotypes with MiXCR, one entry per CDR3 protein. The sample holds about 57,000 distinct CDR3 sequences; roughly an eighth are singletons and the top ten take more than 20%. The receptor comes from a man aged 18 to 30 who had mild COVID-19 (a few samples of this study predate the infection). Cell type and time point are not known. Sequenced: PBMCs or a T cell subset sorted from them (not recorded which). The gene calls are TRBV29-1 and TRBJ1-1, with 9 bases identical to TRBD1. The CDR3 nucleotides read TGCAGCGTTGAGGACGTCCGGGACAGGGCCGTGAACACTGAAGCTTTCTTT. Its protein is CSVEDVRDRAVNTEAFF.